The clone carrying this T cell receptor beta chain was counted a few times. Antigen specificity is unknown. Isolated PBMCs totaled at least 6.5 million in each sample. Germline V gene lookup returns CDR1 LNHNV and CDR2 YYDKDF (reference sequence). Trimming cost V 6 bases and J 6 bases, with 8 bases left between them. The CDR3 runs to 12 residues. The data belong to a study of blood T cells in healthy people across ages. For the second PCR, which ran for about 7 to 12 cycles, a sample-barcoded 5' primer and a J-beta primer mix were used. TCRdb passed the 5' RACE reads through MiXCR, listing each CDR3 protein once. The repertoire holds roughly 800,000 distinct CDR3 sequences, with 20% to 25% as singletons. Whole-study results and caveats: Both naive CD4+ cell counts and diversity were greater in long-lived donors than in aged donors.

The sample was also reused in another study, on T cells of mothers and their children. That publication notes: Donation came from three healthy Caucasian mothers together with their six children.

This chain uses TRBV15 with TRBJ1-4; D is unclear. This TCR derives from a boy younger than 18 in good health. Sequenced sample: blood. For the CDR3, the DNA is TGTGCCACCAGGGACTCGTATGAAAAACTGTTTTTT. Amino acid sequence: CATRDSYEKLFF.